The source of this TCR beta chain is a study of cytomegalovirus exposure and HLA in healthy donors. Study overall: Researchers previously reported finding fewer than 140 million unique TCR beta sequences from approximately 190 million T cells.

With 60 Vbeta and 13 Jbeta primers, the PCR was carried out. Libraries were prepared by immunoSEQ multiplex PCR; TCRdb keeps only in-frame clonotypes and omits some of them. The profile covers fewer than 200,000 clones, with 80% to 90% appearing a single time and 4.9% taken by the ten largest. Sequencing was performed on PBMCs. This clonotype was sampled from a young woman in good health and CMV-seropositive.

DNA of the CDR3: TGCGCCAGCAGCCAAGATCTCAGCGGGGGTTCAATAGACCAGTACTTC. Its translation: CASSQDLSGGSIDQYF. J is TRBJ2-5 and V is TRBV4-1; 8 positions agree with TRBD2. The CDR3 spans 16 residues. The germline CDR1 and CDR2 sequences are MGHRA and YSYEKL. Unmatched junction bases numbered 13, after V lost 0 bases and J lost 10 bases.